Following are 30 T cell receptor beta chains from one sample sequenced in a study of blood T cell repertoires in COVID-19. Some clones are missing from TCRdb's copy, which holds only in-frame ones; the method was immunoSEQ multiplex PCR. Found here are some 180,000 clones, more than 70% of them singletons; the top ten hold roughly a sixth. The sequenced sample was peripheral blood. These receptors came from a man aged 45-65 years with COVID-19, enrolled during active disease.

The chain carries TRBV5-1 and TRBJ2-7, with TRBD1 matching 7 bases. V lost 3 bases to trimming and J lost 5 bases; unmatched junction nucleotides: 5. Per the germline V gene, CDR1 is SGHRS and CDR2 is YFSETQ. CDR3 length equals 13 residues. The DNA for the CDR3 is TGCGCCAGCAGCTCCCAGGGGGTCGACGAGCAGTACTTC. Its protein is CASSSQGVDEQYF.

The chain carries TRBV19 and TRBJ2-1, with TRBD2 matching over 9 bases. The CDR3 is 15 amino acids. Germline V gene lookup returns CDR1 LNHDA and CDR2 SQIVND (reference sequence). Trimming at V came to 7 bases and at J to 8 bases, leaving 12 bases not matched to a gene. CDR3: CASKLGPSGVYEQFF. CDR3 nucleotides: TGTGCCAGTAAGTTAGGTCCTAGCGGGGTCTATGAGCAGTTCTTC.

DNA of the CDR3: TGCGCCAGCAGCTTGGGCGGGACTAATGAAAAACTGTTTTTT. It codes for CASSLGGTNEKLFF. J is TRBJ1-4 and V is TRBV5-1; D unclear. The CDR3 is 14 amino acids. Germline-derived CDR1 and CDR2 are SGHRS and YFSETQ. Trimming shortened V by 0 bases and J by 2 bases, and 5 bases separated the two germline ends.

The V call is TRBV6-2 or TRBV6-3, the J call TRBJ2-7; maybe TRBD1 (5 bases). V gave up 6 bases and J gave up 5 bases, with 17 bases separating them. This CDR3 region has 14 residues. Germline lookup yields CDR1 MNHEY and CDR2 SVGEGT. CDR3: CASSLTRVGHEQYF. For the CDR3, the DNA is TGTGCCAGCAGCCTCACCAGGGTTGGCCACGAGCAGTACTTC.

The V gene is TRBV19, the J gene TRBJ1-5; TRBD1 matches 7 bases. The ends lost 5 bases at V and 0 bases at J; junction bases unmatched: 7. Germline assignment: CDR1 LNHDA and CDR2 SQIVND (reference sequence). The CDR3 extends over 16 amino acids. The CDR3 spells CASSEGAQNSNQPQHF. The CDR3 DNA is TGTGCCAGTAGTGAGGGGGCCCAAAATAGCAATCAGCCCCAGCATTTT. Drawing the rest from reference TRBV19 and TRBJ1-5, the complete variable domain is DGGITQSPKYLFRKEGQNVTLSCEQNLNHDAMYWYRQDPGQGLRLIYYSQIVNDFQKGDIAEGYSVSREKKESFPLTVTSAQKNPTAFYLCASSEGAQNSNQPQHFGDGTRLSIL.

The V and J genes are TRBV19 and TRBJ1-2; D not certain. Germline CDR1 and CDR2: LNHDA and SQIVND (reference sequence). V was trimmed by 5 bases and J by 3 bases, leaving 16 bases between them. The CDR3 length is 15 residues. As DNA, the CDR3 is TGTGCCAGTAGTCCAGGACTCCCCGGGCACTATGGCTACACCTTC. Protein product: CASSPGLPGHYGYTF.

As concerns this clone: The sample carries other DNA sequences with the same CDR3. The V and J genes are TRBV3-1 (or the pseudogene TRBV3-2) and TRBJ2-1; TRBD1 matches 8 bases. The CDR3 length is 14 residues. Trimming at V came to 1 base and at J to 9 bases, leaving 5 bases not matched to a gene. Germline CDR1 and CDR2: LGHDT and YNNKEL (reference sequence). CDR3 sequence reads: CASSQVTGGSEQFF. The CDR3 DNA follows: TGTGCCAGCAGCCAAGTAACAGGGGGATCTGAGCAGTTCTTC.

The gene calls are TRBV5-4 and TRBJ2-5; D possibly corresponds to TRBD1 (7 bases). This CDR3 spans 14 amino acids. Germline V gene data show CDR1 as SGHNT and CDR2 as YYREEE (reference sequence). The V end was cut by 5 bases, the J end by 4 bases, with 15 bases between. CDR3: CASREQGRLETQYF. CDR3 bases: TGTGCCAGCAGGGAACAGGGGAGGCTAGAGACCCAGTACTTC. The entire variable domain, with the rest obtained from reference TRBV5-4 and TRBJ2-5, is as follows: ETGVTQSPTHLIKTRGQQVTLRCSSQSGHNTVSWYQQALGQGPQFIFQYYREEENGRGNFPPRFSGLQFPNYSSELNVNALELDDSALYLCASREQGRLETQYFGPGTRLLVL.

This clone has just one count. The chain couples TRBV12-3 or TRBV12-4 to TRBJ2-1, with a tentative D call TRBD1 (5 bases). The CDR3 is made up of 13 amino acids. Trimming cost V 5 bases and J 10 bases, with 15 bases left between them. As DNA, the CDR3 is TGTGCCAGCAGTGCCCTCAGGGTGGACGAGCAGTTCTTC. Translation gives CASSALRVDEQFF.

This chain connects TRBV4-3 to TRBJ2-1; no firm D call. Germline-derived CDR1 and CDR2 are LGHNA and YSLEER. V was trimmed by 1 base and J by 7 bases, leaving 8 bases between them. The CDR3 runs 13 residues. The CDR3 spells CASSQVEYNEQFF. CDR3 DNA sequence: TGCGCCAGCAGCCAAGTTGAGTATAATGAGCAGTTCTTC.

The gene calls are TRBV9 and TRBJ2-3; 12 bases are shared with TRBD2. V was pared by 0 bases and J by 0 bases, with 8 bases of the junction left unmatched. Germline V gene data show CDR1 as SGDLS and CDR2 as YYNGEE. This CDR3 contains 19 residues. The DNA for the CDR3 is TGTGCCAGCAGCGTAGAGCTAGCGGGGGGGCTGGGAAGCACAGATACGCAGTATTTT. Its translation is CASSVELAGGLGSTDTQYF.

The chain recombines TRBV18 with TRBJ1-1; D is undetermined. The CDR3 length is 14 residues. From germline, CDR1 is KGHSH and CDR2 LQKENI. V lost 6 bases and J 0 bases, leaving 11 bases between the germline ends. The CDR3 sequence is CASSPTELNTEAFF. In nucleotides, the CDR3 is TGTGCCAGCTCTCCCACTGAGCTGAACACTGAAGCTTTCTTT.

This clone was seen a few times. The chain has TRBV9 and TRBJ2-1; 15 nucleotides agree with TRBD2. V lost 2 bases and J lost 7; bases outside the gene matches: 4. CDR1 is SGDLS, CDR2 YYNGEE, per germline. The CDR3 sequence is 16 residues long. The CDR3 loop reads CASSVGLAGGPNEQFF. The CDR3 DNA reads as TGTGCCAGCAGCGTCGGACTAGCGGGAGGGCCTAATGAGCAGTTCTTC. The entire variable domain, with the rest obtained from reference TRBV9 and TRBJ2-1, is as follows: DSGVTQTPKHLITATGQRVTLRCSPRSGDLSVYWYQQSLDQGLQFLIQYYNGEERAKGNILERFSAQQFPDLHSELNLSSLELGDSALYFCASSVGLAGGPNEQFFGPGTRLTVL.

The gene calls are TRBV2 and TRBJ1-1; D is unresolved. This CDR3 has 15 residues. The V end lost 10 bases, the J end lost 1 base, and 19 bases lay between the germline ends. Looked up from germline, CDR1 is SNHLY and CDR2 is FYNNEI. The CDR3 DNA reads TGTGCCATCGAGGGCAAAACTCGACGGAACACTGAAGCTTTCTTT. This codes for CAIEGKTRRNTEAFF.

The chain employs TRBV19 and TRBJ1-1; unclear D gene. The CDR3 contains 14 residues. V was trimmed by 7 bases and J by 4 bases, leaving 16 bases between them. The germline V gene encodes CDR1 LNHDA and CDR2 SQIVND (reference sequence). The CDR3 region is CASTFEVFVTEAFF. DNA for the CDR3: TGTGCCAGTACGTTTGAGGTTTTTGTCACTGAAGCTTTCTTT.

This chain connects TRBV7-3 to TRBJ2-1; 11 nucleotides agree with TRBD2. The CDR3 runs 14 residues. Germline assignment: CDR1 SGHTA and CDR2 FQGTGA. V lost 5 bases to trimming and J lost 9 bases; unmatched junction nucleotides: 6. The CDR3 loop is CASSLSGRGGEQFF. CDR3 sequence (DNA): TGTGCCAGCAGCCTTAGCGGGAGGGGCGGTGAGCAGTTCTTC.

The V and J genes are TRBV2 and TRBJ2-7; 11 positions agree with TRBD1. CDR1 and CDR2 (germline): SNHLY, FYNNEI. V shed 6 bases, J shed 1 base, and the junction held 5 bases outside the gene matches. This CDR3 is built from 15 residues. This CDR3 reads CASRRGTGGSYEQYF. The CDR3 DNA reads TGTGCCAGCAGACGCGGGACAGGGGGGTCCTACGAGCAGTACTTC.

J is TRBJ2-6 and V is TRBV7-9; D is unclear. The CDR3 sequence is 15 residues long. The V and J ends lost 4 bases and 1 base respectively, with 8 bases between them. Germline CDR1 SEHNR, CDR2 FQNEAQ (reference sequence). The DNA for the CDR3 is TGTGCCAGCAGCTCCCCCAGGTCTGGGGCCAACGTCCTGACTTTC. This translates into CASSSPRSGANVLTF.

The chain employs TRBV19 and TRBJ1-1; D uncertain. The CDR3 extends over 14 amino acids. Deletions cut 3 bases from V and 1 base from J, with 9 bases between. In germline, CDR1 is LNHDA, CDR2 SQIVND (reference sequence). The CDR3 region is CASSILRGNTEAFF. DNA for the CDR3: TGTGCCAGTAGTATCCTCCGAGGGAACACTGAAGCTTTCTTT.

The chain uses TRBV11-3 and TRBJ2-3, with 14 bases aligning to TRBD2. Trimming removed 4 bases from V and 4 bases from J; junction bases left unmatched: 7. The V gene's germline CDR1 is SGHNT and CDR2 YENEEA. This CDR3 is built from 17 residues. The CDR3 nucleotides are TGTGCCAGCAGCTCCGGAAGGACTAGCGGGGGGTCAGATACGCAGTATTTT. Translation: CASSSGRTSGGSDTQYF.

The chain joins TRBV30 to TRBJ1-1, with D tentatively TRBD1 (6 bases). V was clipped by 4 bases and J by 4 bases, with 13 bases between them. Per the germline V gene, CDR1 is GTSNPN and CDR2 is SVGIG (reference sequence). The length of the CDR3 is 13 residues. The CDR3 DNA reads TGTGCCTGGAATCTACAGGGCCGCACTGAAGCTTTCTTT. This sequence encodes CAWNLQGRTEAFF.

The V call is TRBV10-3, the J call TRBJ1-2; 7 bases are a match to TRBD1. Germline trimming cut 10 bases from V and 4 bases from J; bases unmatched to any gene: 15. Looked up from germline, CDR1 is ENHRY and CDR2 is SYGVKD. The length of the CDR3 is 15 residues. The DNA for the CDR3 is TGTGCCACCACGCCCCGACAGGGAGATACCTATGGCTACACCTTC. Encoded protein: CATTPRQGDTYGYTF.

The chain combines TRBV7-3 with TRBJ1-3, with TRBD1 as a possible D gene (5 bases). Trimming took off 5 bases at V and 4 bases at J, with 12 bases between the two ends. The CDR3 is 14 amino acids. Germline V gene data show CDR1 as SGHTA and CDR2 as FQGTGA. CDR3 bases: TGTGCCAGCAGCGTAGGGGTTGACGGAAACACCATATATTTT. This sequence encodes CASSVGVDGNTIYF.

The V call is TRBV13, the J call TRBJ2-7; TRBD1 matches 11 bases. Germline V CDR1 and CDR2: PRHDT, FYEKMQ (reference sequence). This CDR3 is 15 amino acids long. Trimming took 5 bases from V and 1 from J; bases not matched to a gene: 4. CDR3: CASSLGTGGSYEQYF. The CDR3 DNA is TGTGCCAGCAGCCTCGGGACAGGGGGGTCCTACGAGCAGTACTTC. Full variable domain (rest looked up from reference TRBV13 and TRBJ2-7): AAGVIQSPRHLIKEKRETATLKCYPIPRHDTVYWYQQGPGQDPQFLISFYEKMQSDKGSIPDRFSAQQFSDYHSELNMSSLELGDSALYFCASSLGTGGSYEQYFGPGTRLTVT.

V usage is TRBV7-9 and J usage is TRBJ1-2, with a possible D match to TRBD1 (5 bases). V shed 9 bases and J shed 6 bases, with 14 bases lying between them. The length of the CDR3 is 12 residues. Germline values: CDR1 SEHNR, CDR2 FQNEAQ (reference sequence). Here the CDR3 DNA reads TGTGCCAGTGTCGGGGGAGTCCATGGCTACACCTTC. This sequence encodes CASVGGVHGYTF.

J is TRBJ2-1 and V is TRBV18, with no clear D. Germline CDR1 is KGHSH and CDR2 is LQKENI. The CDR3 is made up of 13 amino acids. The V gene lost 3 bases and the J gene lost 10 bases, with 13 bases spanning the gap. CDR3: CASSPSQSREQFF. The CDR3 DNA sequence: TGTGCCAGCTCACCCTCACAGAGCAGGGAGCAGTTCTTC.

J is TRBJ1-1 and V is TRBV5-1, with D unclear. Germline assignment: CDR1 SGHRS and CDR2 YFSETQ. Deletions cut 1 base from V and 2 bases from J, with 9 bases between. The CDR3 extends over 14 amino acids. The CDR3: CASSLYGGNTEAFF. The CDR3 nucleotides read TGCGCCAGCAGCTTGTATGGCGGCAACACTGAAGCTTTCTTT.

There are a few counts of this clone. The CDR3 sequence is CASSPGTGNQPQHF. CDR3 DNA: TGTGCCAGCAGCCCTGGGACAGGAAATCAGCCCCAGCATTTT. The gene calls are TRBV5-4 and TRBJ1-5; 8 positions agree with TRBD1. From germline, CDR1 is SGHNT and CDR2 YYREEE (reference sequence). V shed 4 bases and J 4 bases; nucleotides not matched to a gene: 4. The CDR3 runs to 14 residues.

This clone appeared once. Germline and junction disagree at one end, which may indicate a read error. The genes are TRBV7-7 and TRBJ2-2, with TRBD1 matching 7 bases. The germline V gene encodes CDR1 SSHAT and CDR2 FNYEAQ (reference sequence). The CDR3 is made up of 14 amino acids. CDR3 in DNA: TGTGCTAGCAGCCAGGGGGTGGACACCGGGGAGCTGTTTTTT. This gives the protein CASSQGVDTGELFF.

The chain uses TRBV27 and TRBJ2-3; 8 bases agree with TRBD2. After removal of 8 bases from V and 3 bases from J, the junction contained 4 bases not matched to a gene. CDR3 length: 13 residues. Germline assignment: CDR1 MNHEY and CDR2 SMNVEV (reference sequence). In DNA form, the CDR3 reads TGTGCCAGCGCGGGACTAGTGACAGATACGCAGTATTTT. Protein sequence: CASAGLVTDTQYF.